The clone carrying this TCR beta chain was counted once. These data are taken from a study of blood T cell repertoires in COVID-19. Study background: Acute and convalescent COVID-19 specimens originated in the United States, Italy and Spain.

In the source study's methods: Amplification of reference gene primers provided the estimated nucleated cell counts. The data were produced by immunoSEQ multiplex PCR, yet TCRdb's version contains in-frame clones alone and is incomplete. That table furnishes V, J and clone size, whereas the DNA furnished D and trimming. Counted here are over 200,000 clones, over 75% occurring once; the ten biggest clones make up about 0.7%. V lost 6 bases to trimming and J lost 2 bases, with 8 bases between them. The CDR3 has 13 residues. Input material: peripheral blood. This chain connects TRBV12-3 or TRBV12-4 to TRBJ1-3; D not resolved. The receptor was isolated from a human donor in a cohort sampled during active COVID-19. CDR3 bases: TGTGCCAGCAGCAACGGGGCTGGAAACACCATATATTTT. It codes for CASSNGAGNTIYF.